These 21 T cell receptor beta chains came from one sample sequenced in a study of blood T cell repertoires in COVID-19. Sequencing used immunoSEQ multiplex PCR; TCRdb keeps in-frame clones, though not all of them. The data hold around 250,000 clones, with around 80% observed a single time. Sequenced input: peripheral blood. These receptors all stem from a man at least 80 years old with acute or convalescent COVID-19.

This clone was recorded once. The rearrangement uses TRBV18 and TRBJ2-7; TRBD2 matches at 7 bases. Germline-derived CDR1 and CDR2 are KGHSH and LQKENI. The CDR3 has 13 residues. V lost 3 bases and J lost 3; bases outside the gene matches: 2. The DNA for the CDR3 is TGTGCCAGCTCACCGGGGGGGGACTACGAGCAGTACTTC. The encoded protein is CASSPGGDYEQYF.

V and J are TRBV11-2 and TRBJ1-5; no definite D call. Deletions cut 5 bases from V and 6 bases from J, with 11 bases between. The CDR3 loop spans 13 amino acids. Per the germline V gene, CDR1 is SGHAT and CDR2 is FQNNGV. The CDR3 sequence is CASSRALSQPQHF. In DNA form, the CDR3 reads TGTGCCAGCAGCCGCGCGCTGAGTCAGCCCCAGCATTTT.

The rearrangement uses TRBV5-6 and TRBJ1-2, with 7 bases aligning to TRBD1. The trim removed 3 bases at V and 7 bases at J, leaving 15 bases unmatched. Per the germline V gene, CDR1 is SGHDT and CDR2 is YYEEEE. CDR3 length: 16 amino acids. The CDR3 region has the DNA TGTGCCAGCAGCTATTTAGAGGCAGGGGGATTGCGTGGCTACACCTTC. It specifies CASSYLEAGGLRGYTF.

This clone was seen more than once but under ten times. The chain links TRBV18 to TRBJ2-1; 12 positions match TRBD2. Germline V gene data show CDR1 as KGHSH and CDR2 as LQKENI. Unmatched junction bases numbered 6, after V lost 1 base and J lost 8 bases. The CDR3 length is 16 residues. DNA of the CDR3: TGTGCCAGCTCACCACGACTAGCGGGAGACAGCCATGAGCAGTTCTTC. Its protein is CASSPRLAGDSHEQFF.

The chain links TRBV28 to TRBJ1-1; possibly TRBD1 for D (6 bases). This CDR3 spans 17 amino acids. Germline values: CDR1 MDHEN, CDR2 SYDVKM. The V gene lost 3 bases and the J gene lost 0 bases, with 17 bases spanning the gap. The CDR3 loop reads CASSFFRYNRVNTEAFF. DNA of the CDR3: TGTGCCAGCAGTTTTTTTAGGTACAACAGGGTGAACACTGAAGCTTTCTTT.

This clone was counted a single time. The CDR3 spells CASSVSTVGGPTDTQYF. For the CDR3, the DNA is TGTGCCAGCAGCGTATCCACAGTGGGGGGACCCACAGATACGCAGTATTTT. This sequence joins TRBV9 and TRBJ2-3, with D possibly matching TRBD2 (6 bases). The V gene's germline CDR1 is SGDLS and CDR2 YYNGEE. The V end was cut by 1 base, the J end by 2 bases, with 17 bases between. The CDR3 consists of 17 residues.

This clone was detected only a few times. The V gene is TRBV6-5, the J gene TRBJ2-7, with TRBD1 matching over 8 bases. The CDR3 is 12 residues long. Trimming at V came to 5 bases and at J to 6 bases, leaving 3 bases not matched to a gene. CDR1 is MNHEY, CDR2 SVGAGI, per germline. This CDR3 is CASSTRGREQYF. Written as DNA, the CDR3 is TGTGCCAGCAGTACCAGGGGGCGCGAGCAGTACTTC.

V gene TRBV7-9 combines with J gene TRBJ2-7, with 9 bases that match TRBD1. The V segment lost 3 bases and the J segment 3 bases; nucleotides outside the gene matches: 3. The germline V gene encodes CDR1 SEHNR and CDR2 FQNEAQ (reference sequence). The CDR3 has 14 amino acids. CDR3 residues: CASSFGTGNYEQYF. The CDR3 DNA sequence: TGTGCCAGCAGCTTCGGGACAGGGAACTACGAGCAGTACTTC.

The CDR3 DNA reads as TGTGCCAGCAGCCTCGCCCCCCAGGGCACTGAAGCTTTCTTT. The encoded protein is CASSLAPQGTEAFF. The chain recombines TRBV7-6 with TRBJ1-1; D may be TRBD1 (5 bases). Per germline, CDR1 SGHVS and CDR2 FNYEAQ. The V end was cut by 5 bases, the J end by 4 bases, with 14 bases between. This CDR3 has 14 residues.

The CDR3 nucleotides read TGTGCCAGCAGTTTAGGGTATATCGGGCAGGGAGGATCACCCCTCCACTTT. The encoded protein is CASSLGYIGQGGSPLHF. V usage is TRBV27 and J usage is TRBJ1-6; D possibly corresponds to TRBD1 (5 bases). CDR3 size: 17 residues. The V gene's germline CDR1 is MNHEY and CDR2 SMNVEV (reference sequence). Trimming shortened V by 2 bases and J by 10 bases, and 21 bases separated the two germline ends.

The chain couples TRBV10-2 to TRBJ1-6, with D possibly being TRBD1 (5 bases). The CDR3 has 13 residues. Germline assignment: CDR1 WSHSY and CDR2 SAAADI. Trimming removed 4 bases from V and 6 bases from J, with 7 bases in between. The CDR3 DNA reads TGCGCCAGCAGTGGACAGTCTAATTCACCCCTCCACTTT. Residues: CASSGQSNSPLHF.

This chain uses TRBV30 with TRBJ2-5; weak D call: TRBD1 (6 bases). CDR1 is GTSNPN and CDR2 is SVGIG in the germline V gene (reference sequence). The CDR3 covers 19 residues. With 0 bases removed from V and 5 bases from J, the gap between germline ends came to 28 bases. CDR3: CAWSVNIRAGRGIQETQYF. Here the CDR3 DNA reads TGTGCCTGGAGTGTAAATATAAGAGCAGGCAGGGGCATACAGGAGACCCAGTACTTC.

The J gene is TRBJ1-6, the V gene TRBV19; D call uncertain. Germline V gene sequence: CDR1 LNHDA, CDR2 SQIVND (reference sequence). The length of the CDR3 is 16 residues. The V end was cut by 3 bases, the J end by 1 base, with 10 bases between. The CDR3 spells CASSIGSGSYNSPLHF. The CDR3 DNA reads TGTGCCAGTAGTATCGGCTCGGGATCCTATAATTCACCCCTCCACTTT.

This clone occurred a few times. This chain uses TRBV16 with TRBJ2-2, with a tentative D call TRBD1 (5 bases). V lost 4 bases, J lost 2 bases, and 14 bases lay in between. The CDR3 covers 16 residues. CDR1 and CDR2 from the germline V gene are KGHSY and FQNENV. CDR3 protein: CASSPFWTSNTGELFF. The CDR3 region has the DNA TGTGCCAGCAGCCCCTTTTGGACAAGTAACACCGGGGAGCTGTTTTTT. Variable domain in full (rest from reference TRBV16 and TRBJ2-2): GEEVAQTPKHLVRGEGQKAKLYCAPIKGHSYVFWYQQVLKNEFKFLISFQNENVFDETGMPKERFSAKCLPNSPCSLEIQATKLEDSAVYFCASSPFWTSNTGELFFGEGSRLTVL.

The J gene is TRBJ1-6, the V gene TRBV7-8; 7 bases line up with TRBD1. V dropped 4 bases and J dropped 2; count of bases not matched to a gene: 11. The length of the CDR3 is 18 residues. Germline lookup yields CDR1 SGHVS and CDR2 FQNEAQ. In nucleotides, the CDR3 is TGTGCCAGCAGCTCGGGTTACAGGGGTGGAACCTATAATTCACCCCTCCACTTT. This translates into CASSSGYRGGTYNSPLHF.

In nucleotides, the CDR3 is TGTGCCAGCAGCCAGGGGACAGGGGGTCCAGAGACCCAGTACTTC. Translated, it gives CASSQGTGGPETQYF. This chain links TRBV11-3 with TRBJ2-5; TRBD1 matches 11 bases. V trimming: 5 bases; J trimming: 4 bases; junction bases outside the gene matches: 6. Germline CDR1 is SGHNT and CDR2 is YENEEA. CDR3 length: 15 amino acids.

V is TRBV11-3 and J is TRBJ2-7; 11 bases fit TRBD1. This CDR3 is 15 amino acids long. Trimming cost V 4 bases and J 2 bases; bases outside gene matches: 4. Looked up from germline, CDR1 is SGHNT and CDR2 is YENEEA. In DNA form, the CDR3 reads TGTGCCAGCAGCTCAACGGGACAGGGGGCCTACGAGCAGTACTTC. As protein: CASSSTGQGAYEQYF.

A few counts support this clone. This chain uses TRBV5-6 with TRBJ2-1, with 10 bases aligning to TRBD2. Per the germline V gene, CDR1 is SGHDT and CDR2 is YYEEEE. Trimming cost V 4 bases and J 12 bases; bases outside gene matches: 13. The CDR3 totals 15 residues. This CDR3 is CASSPFGTSAILQFF. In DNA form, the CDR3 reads TGTGCCAGCAGCCCATTTGGGACTAGCGCGATCTTGCAGTTCTTC. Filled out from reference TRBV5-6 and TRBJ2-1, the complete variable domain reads DAGVTQSPTHLIKTRGQQVTLRCSPKSGHDTVSWYQQALGQGPQFIFQYYEEEERQRGNFPDRFSGHQFPNYSSELNVNALLLGDSALYLCASSPFGTSAILQFFGPGTRLTVL.

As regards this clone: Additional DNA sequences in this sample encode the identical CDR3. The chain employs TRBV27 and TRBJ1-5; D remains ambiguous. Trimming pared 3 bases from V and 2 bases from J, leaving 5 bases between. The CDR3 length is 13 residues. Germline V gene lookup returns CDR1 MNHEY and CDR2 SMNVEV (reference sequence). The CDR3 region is CASSFGGNQPQHF. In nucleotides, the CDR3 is TGTGCCAGCAGTTTTGGAGGCAATCAGCCCCAGCATTTT.

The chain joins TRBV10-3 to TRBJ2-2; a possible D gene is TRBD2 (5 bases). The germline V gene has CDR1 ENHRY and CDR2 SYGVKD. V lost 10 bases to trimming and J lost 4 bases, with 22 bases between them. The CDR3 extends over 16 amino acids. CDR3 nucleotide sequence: TGTGCCACTGCGGCTAAGGGAGCCTCGGGCACCGGGGAGCTGTTTTTT. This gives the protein CATAAKGASGTGELFF.

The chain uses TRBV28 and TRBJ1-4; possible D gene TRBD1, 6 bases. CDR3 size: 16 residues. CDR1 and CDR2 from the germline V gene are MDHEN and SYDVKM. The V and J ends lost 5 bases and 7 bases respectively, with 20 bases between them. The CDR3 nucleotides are TGTGCCAGCAGTCCAGCCCTAGGGGGGGCAGCTGAAAAACTGTTTTTT. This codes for CASSPALGGAAEKLFF.